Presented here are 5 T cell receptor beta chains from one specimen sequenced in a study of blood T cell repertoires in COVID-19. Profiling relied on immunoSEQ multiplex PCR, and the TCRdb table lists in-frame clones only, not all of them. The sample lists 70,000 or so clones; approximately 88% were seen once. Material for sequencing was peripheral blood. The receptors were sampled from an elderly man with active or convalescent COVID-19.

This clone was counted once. The CDR3 sequence is CASSLGQSGNQPQHF. DNA of the CDR3: TGTGCCAGTAGCCTGGGACAGTCTGGCAATCAGCCCCAGCATTTT. This sequence joins TRBV19 and TRBJ1-5; TRBD1 aligns across 7 bases. V lost 6 bases, J lost 2 bases, and 7 bases stayed unmatched. CDR3 length: 15 amino acids. Germline V gene data show CDR1 as LNHDA and CDR2 as SQIVND (reference sequence).

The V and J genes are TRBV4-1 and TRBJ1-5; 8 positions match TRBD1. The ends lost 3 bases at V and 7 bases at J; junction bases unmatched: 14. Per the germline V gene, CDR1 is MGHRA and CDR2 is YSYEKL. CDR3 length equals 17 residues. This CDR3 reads CASSQLLTGVVRQPQHF. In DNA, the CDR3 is TGCGCCAGCAGCCAGCTACTGACAGGGGTAGTTAGGCAGCCCCAGCATTTT.

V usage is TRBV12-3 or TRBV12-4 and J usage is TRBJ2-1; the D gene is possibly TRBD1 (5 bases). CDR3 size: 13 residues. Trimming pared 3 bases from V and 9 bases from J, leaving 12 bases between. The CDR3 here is CASSFGRVFEQFF. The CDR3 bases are TGTGCCAGCAGTTTTGGCAGGGTCTTTGAGCAGTTCTTC.

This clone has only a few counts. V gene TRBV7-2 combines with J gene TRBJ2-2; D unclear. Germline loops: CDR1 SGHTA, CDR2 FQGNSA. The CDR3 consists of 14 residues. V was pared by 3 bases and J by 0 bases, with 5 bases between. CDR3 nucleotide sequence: TGTGCCAGCAGCTTTTCTGCGAACACCGGGGAGCTGTTTTTT. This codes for CASSFSANTGELFF.

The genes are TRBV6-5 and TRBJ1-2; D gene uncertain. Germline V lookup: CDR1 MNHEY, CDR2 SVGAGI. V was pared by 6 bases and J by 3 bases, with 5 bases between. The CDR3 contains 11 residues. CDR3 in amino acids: CASRTDYGYTF. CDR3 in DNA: TGTGCCAGCAGGACTGACTATGGCTACACCTTC.